This TCR beta chain was captured by sequencing in a study of technical replicates of blood from a few donors. The method was immunoSEQ multiplex PCR; TCRdb's version includes in-frame clones alone and lacks a portion of them. The table records roughly 64,000 clones, about 86% of them present only once. The specimen was PBMCs. This TCR was sampled from a human donor in good health. Some clones in this sample may be carry-over from other donors' samples.

In DNA form, the CDR3 reads TGTGCCAGCAGTTCGACCGGGCCCCGAGGGGAGCAGTACTTC. It encodes CASSSTGPRGEQYF. The gene calls are TRBV5-8 and TRBJ2-7, with D maybe TRBD2 (5 bases). This CDR3 spans 14 amino acids. Germline-derived CDR1 and CDR2 are SGHTS and YDEGEE. The ends were cut back, 5 bases at V and 7 bases at J, with 19 bases in the middle.